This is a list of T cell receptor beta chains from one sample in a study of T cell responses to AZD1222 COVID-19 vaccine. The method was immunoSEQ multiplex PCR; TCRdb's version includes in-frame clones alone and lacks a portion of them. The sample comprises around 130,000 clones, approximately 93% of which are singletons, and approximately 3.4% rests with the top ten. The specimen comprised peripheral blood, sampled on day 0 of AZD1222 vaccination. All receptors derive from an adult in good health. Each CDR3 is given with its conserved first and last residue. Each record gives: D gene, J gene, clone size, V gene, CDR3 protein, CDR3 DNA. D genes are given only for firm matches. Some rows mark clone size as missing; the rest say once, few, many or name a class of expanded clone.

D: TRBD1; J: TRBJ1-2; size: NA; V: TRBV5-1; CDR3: CASSSGTGGFYGYTF; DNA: TGCGCCAGCAGCTCCGGGACAGGGGGGTTTTATGGCTACACCTTC
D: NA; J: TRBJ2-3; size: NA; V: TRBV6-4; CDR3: CASSDSRASPSTDTQYF; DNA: TGTGCCAGCAGTGACTCGAGGGCTAGCCCCAGCACAGATACGCAGTATTTT
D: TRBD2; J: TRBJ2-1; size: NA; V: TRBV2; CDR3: CAHGLAGGNEQFF; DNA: TGTGCCCACGGACTAGCGGGAGGCAATGAGCAGTTCTTC
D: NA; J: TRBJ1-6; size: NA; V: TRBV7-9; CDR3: CASSSRDSNSPLHF; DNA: TGTGCCAGCAGCTCCCGGGACTCCAATTCACCCCTCCACTTT
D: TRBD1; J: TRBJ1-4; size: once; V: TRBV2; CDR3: CASSVGTANEKLFF; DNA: TGTGCCAGCAGCGTAGGGACAGCTAATGAAAAACTGTTTTTT
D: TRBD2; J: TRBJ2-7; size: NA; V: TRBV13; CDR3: CASSPLAGGPTGEQYF; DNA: TGTGCCAGCAGCCCCCTAGCGGGAGGGCCTACGGGGGAGCAGTACTTC
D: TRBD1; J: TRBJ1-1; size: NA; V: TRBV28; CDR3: CASSFTKQGFTEAFF; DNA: TGTGCCAGCAGTTTTACCAAACAGGGGTTCACTGAAGCTTTCTTT
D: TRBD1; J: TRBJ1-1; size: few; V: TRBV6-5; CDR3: CASISSNRGTEAFF; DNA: TGTGCCAGCATCAGTTCCAACAGGGGCACTGAAGCTTTCTTT
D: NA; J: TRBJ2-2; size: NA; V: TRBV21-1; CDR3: CASTKGGKANNTGELFF; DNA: TGTGCCAGCACCAAGGGCGGGAAGGCGAATAACACCGGGGAGCTGTTTTTT
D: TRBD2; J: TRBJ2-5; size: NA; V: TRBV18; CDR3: CASSPWGSGRSQETQYF; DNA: TGTGCCAGCTCGCCGTGGGGTAGCGGGAGATCCCAAGAGACCCAGTACTTC
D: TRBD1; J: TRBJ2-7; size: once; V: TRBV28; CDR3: CASSPDVDRSSEQYF; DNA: TGTGCCAGCAGCCCGGACGTGGACAGGTCTTCCGAGCAGTACTTC
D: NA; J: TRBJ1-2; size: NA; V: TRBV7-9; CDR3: CASREGRHYGYTF; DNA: TGTGCCAGCAGAGAGGGACGGCACTATGGCTACACCTTC